This T cell receptor (beta chain) stems from a study of identical twins. Study-level points and caveats: The more abundant beta clonotypes in cord blood had fewer insertions, and memory repertoires did not show this.

Turning to this clonotype: Its antigen is as yet unknown.

TCRdb independently ran MiXCR on the 5' RACE reads; one entry per CDR3 protein. This sample yields some 210,000 distinct CDR3 sequences, of which more than 15% are seen a single time; over 35% belongs to the top ten. The CDR3 sequence is 15 residues long. CDR1 and CDR2 from the germline V gene are MRHNA and SNTAGT. Trimming removed 4 bases from V and 3 bases from J; junction bases left unmatched: 5. These same data were also listed under a study on T cells expressing NK-cell markers. From that study: Each TCR beta repertoire originated in sorted T cells that were CD3+CD56+NKG2C+, CD3+CD56+NKG2C- or CD3+CD56-NKG2C+. An anti-gamma-delta TCR antibody restricted sorting to alpha-beta TCR T cells in several experiments. In a few donors, dominant clonotypes made up 28.3-60.1% of CD3+CD56-NKG2C+ cells.

The sample taken for sequencing was CD8+ T cells sorted from blood. This clonotype was sampled from a woman aged 18 to 35 in good health. This chain connects TRBV6-4 to TRBJ2-5, with TRBD2 identical over 10 bases. CDR3 DNA sequence: TGTGCCAGCAGTGCATCTCTAGCGGGGGAAGAGACCCAGTACTTC. This encodes CASSASLAGEETQYF.